A selection of T cell receptor beta chains follows, all from one sample in a study of shared clonotypes between healthy human individuals. Assay: immunoSEQ multiplex PCR; the TCRdb copy retains only in-frame clones and omits some. The sample includes 2 million to 2.5 million clones, more than 80% of them seen just once. The material sequenced was naive CD4+ T cells from PBMCs. The receptors come from a man aged 18 to 35 in good health. Some clones in this sample may be carry-over from other donors' samples. CDR3s include the opening cysteine and the closing phenylalanine or tryptophan. A D gene is named only where the DNA matches it firmly. Clone size is given for some rows only: seen once, a few or many times, or a class if the clone is expanded.

clone_size: NA; j_call: TRBJ1-4; v_call: TRBV7-6; d_call: TRBD1; cdr3_aa: CASSRIPAGGPNEKLFF; cdr3_nt: TGTGCCAGCAGCAGAATTCCCGCAGGGGGCCCTAATGAAAAACTGTTTTTT
clone_size: NA; j_call: TRBJ2-3; v_call: TRBV14; d_call: NA; cdr3_aa: CASSQDASTDTQYF; cdr3_nt: TGTGCCAGCAGCCAAGATGCCAGCACAGATACGCAGTATTTT
clone_size: NA; j_call: TRBJ2-1; v_call: TRBV10-1; d_call: NA; cdr3_aa: CASPDGSYNEQFF; cdr3_nt: TGCGCCAGCCCGGACGGCTCCTACAATGAGCAGTTCTTC
clone_size: NA; j_call: TRBJ2-5; v_call: TRBV4-1; d_call: TRBD2; cdr3_aa: CASSQDRASGQETQYF; cdr3_nt: TGCGCCAGCAGCCAAGACCGGGCTAGCGGCCAAGAGACCCAGTACTTC
clone_size: NA; j_call: TRBJ2-3; v_call: TRBV7-9; d_call: NA; cdr3_aa: CASSLKVSSSTDTQYF; cdr3_nt: TGTGCCAGCAGCTTAAAGGTTAGCTCTAGCACAGATACGCAGTATTTT
clone_size: NA; j_call: TRBJ1-2; v_call: TRBV5-6; d_call: NA; cdr3_aa: CASSLVRGRNYGYTF; cdr3_nt: TGTGCCAGCAGCTTGGTCCGGGGACGTAACTATGGCTACACCTTC
clone_size: NA; j_call: TRBJ2-7; v_call: TRBV11-1; d_call: TRBD1; cdr3_aa: CASSPDRAPDEQYF; cdr3_nt: TGTGCCAGCAGCCCAGACAGGGCCCCAGACGAGCAGTACTTC
clone_size: once; j_call: TRBJ1-3; v_call: TRBV19; d_call: NA; cdr3_aa: CASSNWFGGGGNTIYF; cdr3_nt: TGTGCCAGTAGCAACTGGTTTGGGGGCGGTGGAAACACCATATATTTT
clone_size: NA; j_call: TRBJ1-5; v_call: TRBV5-6; d_call: NA; cdr3_aa: CASSSTMNSNQPQHF; cdr3_nt: TGTGCCAGCAGCTCGACAATGAATAGCAATCAGCCCCAGCATTTT
clone_size: NA; j_call: TRBJ2-2; v_call: TRBV5-1; d_call: NA; cdr3_aa: CASSLVAGSNTGELFF; cdr3_nt: TGCGCCAGCAGCTTGGTGGCGGGGTCGAACACCGGGGAGCTGTTTTTT
clone_size: NA; j_call: TRBJ2-2; v_call: TRBV30; d_call: NA; cdr3_aa: CAWRGRRITGELFF; cdr3_nt: TGTGCCTGGAGGGGACGCAGGATAACCGGGGAGCTGTTTTTT
clone_size: NA; j_call: TRBJ2-6; v_call: TRBV5-1; d_call: NA; cdr3_aa: CASSGSSGANVLTF; cdr3_nt: TGCGCCAGCAGCGGCAGTTCTGGGGCCAACGTCCTGACTTTC
clone_size: NA; j_call: TRBJ2-7; v_call: TRBV28; d_call: NA; cdr3_aa: CASSLPGSAYEQYF; cdr3_nt: TGTGCCAGCAGTCTACCCGGGTCTGCCTACGAGCAGTACTTC
clone_size: NA; j_call: TRBJ2-7; v_call: TRBV13; d_call: NA; cdr3_aa: CASSTTRGVPHEQYF; cdr3_nt: TGTGCCAGCAGCACCACCAGGGGGGTACCCCACGAGCAGTACTTC
clone_size: NA; j_call: TRBJ2-7; v_call: TRBV4-1; d_call: TRBD2; cdr3_aa: CASSHALSSGSYEQYF; cdr3_nt: TGCGCCAGCAGCCACGCGTTGAGTAGCGGGAGTTACGAGCAGTACTTC
clone_size: few; j_call: TRBJ1-4; v_call: TRBV4-2; d_call: TRBD1; cdr3_aa: CASSHSDRGGEKLFF; cdr3_nt: TGTGCCAGCAGCCACAGCGACAGGGGTGGTGAAAAACTGTTTTTT
clone_size: NA; j_call: TRBJ2-7; v_call: TRBV7-3; d_call: TRBD2; cdr3_aa: CASSVGLENEQYF; cdr3_nt: TGTGCCAGCAGCGTTGGACTAGAGAACGAGCAGTACTTC
clone_size: NA; j_call: TRBJ1-1; v_call: TRBV27; d_call: NA; cdr3_aa: CASSSDPTAMATEAFF; cdr3_nt: TGTGCCAGCAGTTCAGACCCTACAGCCATGGCCACTGAAGCTTTCTTT
clone_size: NA; j_call: TRBJ2-5; v_call: TRBV5-1; d_call: NA; cdr3_aa: CASSLIAGVGGETQYF; cdr3_nt: TGCGCCAGCAGCTTGATCGCAGGGGTAGGGGGAGAGACCCAGTACTTC
clone_size: NA; j_call: TRBJ1-1; v_call: TRBV28; d_call: NA; cdr3_aa: CASRRDRSNTEAFF; cdr3_nt: TGTGCCAGCAGACGTGACAGGAGTAACACTGAAGCTTTCTTT
clone_size: NA; j_call: TRBJ2-7; v_call: TRBV2; d_call: NA; cdr3_aa: CASSEGGFIEQYF; cdr3_nt: TGTGCCAGCAGTGAAGGAGGCTTCATCGAGCAGTACTTC
clone_size: once; j_call: TRBJ2-3; v_call: TRBV11-2; d_call: NA; cdr3_aa: CASSLIIRKEGPDTQYF; cdr3_nt: TGTGCCAGCAGCTTAATCATCCGGAAGGAGGGACCGGATACGCAGTATTTT
clone_size: NA; j_call: TRBJ2-5; v_call: TRBV5-1; d_call: TRBD2; cdr3_aa: CASSLGLAGGGQETQYF; cdr3_nt: TGCGCCAGCAGCTTGGGACTAGCGGGAGGGGGCCAAGAGACCCAGTACTTC
clone_size: NA; j_call: TRBJ2-1; v_call: TRBV4-1; d_call: TRBD2; cdr3_aa: CASSQDLGSGRHEQFF; cdr3_nt: TGCGCCAGCAGCCAAGATCTCGGTAGCGGGAGGCATGAGCAGTTCTTC
clone_size: NA; j_call: TRBJ2-5; v_call: TRBV30; d_call: TRBD1; cdr3_aa: CAWSVPLDRAYQETQYF; cdr3_nt: TGTGCCTGGAGTGTCCCCCTCGACAGGGCCTACCAAGAGACCCAGTACTTC
clone_size: NA; j_call: TRBJ2-7; v_call: TRBV7-2; d_call: NA; cdr3_aa: CASSRGASPKYF; cdr3_nt: TGTGCCAGCAGCCGCGGGGCTTCACCAAAGTACTTC
clone_size: NA; j_call: TRBJ2-5; v_call: TRBV30; d_call: TRBD2; cdr3_aa: CAWRRGLAETQYF; cdr3_nt: TGTGCCTGGAGGAGGGGACTAGCTGAGACCCAGTACTTC
clone_size: NA; j_call: TRBJ1-1; v_call: TRBV5-1; d_call: NA; cdr3_aa: CASSLSRGNTEAFF; cdr3_nt: TGCGCCAGCAGCTTGTCGAGGGGTAACACTGAAGCTTTCTTT
clone_size: NA; j_call: TRBJ2-4; v_call: TRBV19; d_call: TRBD2; cdr3_aa: CARQTSGLAKNIQYF; cdr3_nt: TGTGCCAGACAAACTAGCGGGCTAGCCAAAAACATTCAGTACTTC
clone_size: NA; j_call: TRBJ2-2; v_call: TRBV30; d_call: NA; cdr3_aa: CAWRGRGRTNTGELFF; cdr3_nt: TGTGCCTGGAGGGGGCGAGGGCGAACGAACACCGGGGAGCTGTTTTTT
clone_size: NA; j_call: TRBJ1-5; v_call: TRBV2; d_call: NA; cdr3_aa: CASHGENRNQPQHF; cdr3_nt: TGTGCCTCTCATGGGGAGAATCGGAATCAGCCCCAGCATTTT
clone_size: NA; j_call: TRBJ2-7; v_call: TRBV28; d_call: TRBD2; cdr3_aa: CASSRTSGSYEQYF; cdr3_nt: TGTGCCAGCAGTCGGACTAGCGGATCCTACGAGCAGTACTTC
clone_size: NA; j_call: TRBJ1-3; v_call: TRBV5-1; d_call: TRBD1; cdr3_aa: CASSVALGGGHGNTIYF; cdr3_nt: TGCGCCAGCAGCGTAGCCCTTGGAGGGGGCCACGGAAACACCATATATTTT
clone_size: NA; j_call: TRBJ1-5; v_call: TRBV18; d_call: NA; cdr3_aa: CASSPVADGNQPQHF; cdr3_nt: TGTGCCAGCTCACCGGTGGCGGATGGGAATCAGCCCCAGCATTTT
clone_size: NA; j_call: TRBJ2-2; v_call: TRBV7-2; d_call: NA; cdr3_aa: CASSLGGTGTGELFF; cdr3_nt: TGTGCCAGCAGCTTAGGAGGGACGGGCACCGGGGAGCTGTTTTTT
clone_size: NA; j_call: TRBJ2-7; v_call: TRBV5-1; d_call: NA; cdr3_aa: CASSLAYGGASYEQYF; cdr3_nt: TGCGCCAGCAGCTTGGCCTACGGGGGAGCCTCCTACGAGCAGTACTTC
clone_size: NA; j_call: TRBJ2-2; v_call: TRBV5-1; d_call: TRBD2; cdr3_aa: CASSFLAGYTGELFF; cdr3_nt: TGCGCCAGCAGCTTTCTAGCGGGATATACCGGGGAGCTGTTTTTT
clone_size: NA; j_call: TRBJ2-5; v_call: TRBV9; d_call: TRBD2; cdr3_aa: CASSVGLAGAYQETQYF; cdr3_nt: TGTGCCAGCAGCGTAGGACTAGCGGGAGCGTACCAAGAGACCCAGTACTTC
clone_size: NA; j_call: TRBJ1-4; v_call: TRBV25-1; d_call: NA; cdr3_aa: CASSDPRRSTNEKLFF; cdr3_nt: TGTGCCAGCAGTGACCCGCGGCGGTCAACTAATGAAAAACTGTTTTTT
clone_size: NA; j_call: TRBJ2-5; v_call: TRBV5-3; d_call: TRBD2; cdr3_aa: CARSRGLAGVKYQETQYF; cdr3_nt: TGTGCCAGAAGCCGAGGACTAGCGGGAGTAAAGTACCAAGAGACCCAGTACTTC
clone_size: NA; j_call: TRBJ2-1; v_call: TRBV19; d_call: NA; cdr3_aa: CASSIRRGNSYNEQFF; cdr3_nt: TGTGCCAGTAGTATCCGCAGGGGCAATTCCTACAATGAGCAGTTCTTC
clone_size: NA; j_call: TRBJ2-1; v_call: TRBV11-2; d_call: NA; cdr3_aa: CASSPALERHWSNEQFF; cdr3_nt: TGTGCCAGCAGCCCCGCCCTGGAACGGCACTGGAGCAATGAGCAGTTCTTC
clone_size: NA; j_call: TRBJ1-6; v_call: TRBV6-8; d_call: TRBD1; cdr3_aa: CASSYSFSKDRGLPLHF; cdr3_nt: TGTGCCAGCAGTTACTCGTTTAGTAAGGACAGGGGGCTCCCCCTCCACTTT
clone_size: NA; j_call: TRBJ1-4; v_call: TRBV5-8; d_call: TRBD1; cdr3_aa: CASSPGQGVVGEKLFF; cdr3_nt: TGTGCCAGCAGCCCGGGACAGGGGGTAGTAGGTGAAAAACTGTTTTTT
clone_size: NA; j_call: TRBJ2-7; v_call: TRBV29-1; d_call: NA; cdr3_aa: CSVRGGGGAPYEQYF; cdr3_nt: TGCAGCGTTCGGGGAGGGGGGGGAGCCCCCTACGAGCAGTACTTC
clone_size: once; j_call: TRBJ2-1; v_call: TRBV5-1; d_call: NA; cdr3_aa: CASSLVSGDNEQFF; cdr3_nt: TGCGCCAGCAGCTTGGTCAGCGGAGACAATGAGCAGTTCTTC
clone_size: few; j_call: TRBJ2-3; v_call: TRBV2; d_call: TRBD2; cdr3_aa: CARGGLAGVDTQYF; cdr3_nt: TGTGCCAGGGGGGGACTAGCGGGAGTAGATACGCAGTATTTT
clone_size: NA; j_call: TRBJ2-1; v_call: TRBV5-6; d_call: TRBD2; cdr3_aa: CASSLRTSGRRNEQFF; cdr3_nt: TGTGCCAGCAGCCTGAGGACTAGCGGGAGACGCAATGAGCAGTTCTTC
clone_size: NA; j_call: TRBJ2-5; v_call: TRBV6-5; d_call: NA; cdr3_aa: CASSYSRGETQYF; cdr3_nt: TGTGCCAGCAGTTACTCGAGGGGTGAGACCCAGTACTTC